These 14 T cell receptor beta chains originate from one sample sequenced in a study of cytomegalovirus exposure and HLA in healthy donors. In the PCR, 60 Vbeta and 13 Jbeta primers were used. Clones were sequenced by immunoSEQ multiplex PCR, and TCRdb holds only the in-frame ones, with some missing. The top ten clones hold 1% of a sample with more than 150,000 clones, around three quarters of them seen once. The sample comprised PBMCs. The receptors derive from a woman between 50 and 59 years old in good health and CMV-seropositive.

The gene calls are TRBV28 and TRBJ1-3, with D unresolved. The CDR3 is 16 residues long. The germline V gene has CDR1 MDHEN and CDR2 SYDVKM. The V end was cut by 2 bases, the J end by 5 bases, with 16 bases between. The CDR3 bases are TGTGCCAGCAGTTTAGGTCTACCGGAGGCAAGAAACACCATATATTTT. Its protein product is CASSLGLPEARNTIYF.

The CDR3 here is CASTSLGTSETQYF. CDR3 sequence (DNA): TGCGCCAGCACCTCCCTTGGGACTTCGGAGACCCAGTACTTC. V and J are TRBV5-1 and TRBJ2-5, with D possibly matching TRBD2 (6 bases). The germline V and J ends were trimmed by 6 bases and 5 bases, with 17 bases remaining between them. Germline V CDR1 and CDR2: SGHRS, YFSETQ. The length of the CDR3 is 14 residues.

The J gene is TRBJ1-5, the V gene TRBV7-2, with 7 bases lining up with TRBD1. J lost 7 bases, V lost 1 base, and 7 bases had no gene match. Germline-derived CDR1 and CDR2 are SGHTA and FQGNSA. The CDR3 totals 15 residues. CDR3 DNA sequence: TGTGCCAGCAGCTTAGACAAAACAGGGGTGCAGCCCCAGCATTTT. Protein sequence: CASSLDKTGVQPQHF.

This clone was seen only a few times. The chain employs TRBV18 and TRBJ2-7; D is possibly TRBD2 (5 bases). The CDR3 runs 12 residues. In germline, CDR1 is KGHSH, CDR2 LQKENI. V lost 3 bases and J lost 7, with 10 bases in between. As DNA, the CDR3 is TGTGCCAGCTCACCCCGTACGGGGGAGCAGTACTTC. This codes for CASSPRTGEQYF. Filled out from reference TRBV18 and TRBJ2-7, the complete variable domain reads NAGVMQNPRHLVRRRGQEARLRCSPMKGHSHVYWYRQLPEEGLKFMVYLQKENIIDESGMPKERFSAEFPKEGPSILRIQQVVRGDSAAYFCASSPRTGEQYFGPGTRLTVT.

The CDR3 loop is CASSSSTGTGGYEQYF. Here the CDR3 DNA reads TGTGCCAGCAGCTCGAGCACCGGGACAGGGGGTTACGAGCAGTACTTC. This chain joins TRBV7-2 and TRBJ2-7, with TRBD1 identical over 11 bases. Trimming cost V 4 bases and J 4 bases; bases outside gene matches: 9. Germline V gene data show CDR1 as SGHTA and CDR2 as FQGNSA. The CDR3 is made up of 16 amino acids.

The gene calls are TRBV19 and TRBJ2-7; TRBD2 agrees at 9 bases. Germline V gene data show CDR1 as LNHDA and CDR2 as SQIVND (reference sequence). With 5 bases clipped from V and 3 bases from J, the junction kept 5 bases outside the gene matches. The CDR3 contains 14 residues. The CDR3 loop is CASSPGLAYYEQYF. DNA for the CDR3: TGTGCCAGTAGTCCGGGACTAGCCTACTACGAGCAGTACTTC.

The V call is TRBV2, the J call TRBJ2-5, with TRBD1 matching over 8 bases. The J call may not be correct, given that the DNA end is closer to TRBJ2-7. There are 15 residues in the CDR3. CDR1 is SNHLY and CDR2 is FYNNEI in the germline V gene. The CDR3 loop is CASSEIGTGVYEQYF. The CDR3 DNA reads TGTGCCAGCAGTGAAATTGGGACAGGAGTCTACGAGCAGTACTTC.

The gene calls are TRBV27 and TRBJ2-2; D may be TRBD2 (5 bases). Germline assignment: CDR1 MNHEY and CDR2 SMNVEV (reference sequence). The V end lost 1 base, the J end lost 5 bases, and 23 bases lay between the germline ends. The CDR3 length is 19 residues. The chain's CDR3 is CASSLFRGWFESVTGELFF. In DNA, the CDR3 is TGTGCCAGCAGTTTATTCCGGGGTTGGTTCGAATCGGTGACCGGGGAGCTGTTTTTT.

This chain joins TRBV28 and TRBJ1-1; D possibly corresponds to TRBD1 (5 bases). The CDR3 totals 15 residues. Germline V CDR1 and CDR2: MDHEN, SYDVKM. Trimming removed 5 bases from V and 1 base from J, with 14 bases in between. CDR3 amino acids: CASSPASGGNTEAFF. The CDR3 region has the DNA TGTGCCAGCAGTCCTGCCTCGGGGGGGAACACTGAAGCTTTCTTT.

V and J are TRBV18 and TRBJ1-1; D is ambiguous. The V gene's germline CDR1 is KGHSH and CDR2 LQKENI. The CDR3 is 13 residues long. Trimming shortened V by 6 bases and J by 0 bases, and 8 bases separated the two germline ends. In nucleotides, the CDR3 is TGTGCCAGCTCTCAGGACTTGAACACTGAAGCTTTCTTT. This codes for CASSQDLNTEAFF.

The rearrangement links TRBV6-5 to TRBJ2-7, with 11 bases fitting TRBD2. The junction had 8 bases not matched to a gene; V was cut back by 4 bases and J by 12 bases. CDR1 is MNHEY and CDR2 is SVGAGI in the germline V gene. The CDR3 runs 13 residues. The CDR3 DNA is TGTGCCAGCAGTTTATTACTAGCGGGAGAAAGGTACTTC. As protein: CASSLLLAGERYF.

The gene calls are TRBV9 and TRBJ1-4; 8 nucleotides match TRBD1. The junction had 8 bases not matched to a gene; V was cut back by 3 bases and J by 7 bases. This CDR3 has 15 amino acids. The germline gives CDR1 SGDLS, CDR2 YYNGEE. The CDR3 region is CASSEGDRLPEKLFF. CDR3 nucleotides: TGTGCCAGCAGCGAGGGGGACAGGCTACCTGAAAAACTGTTTTTT.

The chain uses TRBV7-2 and TRBJ1-2; TRBD1 agrees at 9 bases. Per the germline V gene, CDR1 is SGHTA and CDR2 is FQGNSA. The V gene end was trimmed by 5 bases and the J gene end by 5 bases; junction bases not matched to a gene: 6. This CDR3 is built from 14 residues. The chain's CDR3 is CASSPRQGGYGYTF. CDR3 bases: TGTGCCAGCAGCCCACGACAGGGGGGATATGGCTACACCTTC.

This clone was counted a few times. The rearrangement joins TRBV7-9 to TRBJ2-3, with TRBD2 matching over 9 bases. Germline-derived CDR1 and CDR2 are SEHNR and FQNEAQ (reference sequence). Trimming removed 5 bases from V and 2 bases from J; junction bases left unmatched: 8. The CDR3 consists of 16 residues. CDR3 protein: CASSAAAGGVTDTQYF. The CDR3 bases are TGTGCCAGCAGCGCAGCGGCGGGGGGGGTCACAGATACGCAGTATTTT.